The 4 T cell receptor beta chains presented below share a single source sample, sequenced in a study of response to subunit inactivated influenza vaccine. TCRdb analysed the RT-PCR reads with MiXCR anew, one entry per CDR3 protein. The repertoire holds roughly 790,000 distinct CDR3 sequences, 20% to 25% seen once, with about 9.4% in the top ten. Sequenced material: PBMCs from blood, taken around 5 days after vaccination. The receptors were sampled from a man aged 50-60 years who received an inactivated influenza vaccine.

This sequence joins TRBV15 and TRBJ1-4, with a weak D call TRBD1 (6 bases). Germline CDR1 and CDR2: LNHNV and YYDKDF (reference sequence). With 6 bases removed from V and 0 bases from J, the gap between germline ends came to 11 bases. CDR3 length: 15 amino acids. In DNA form, the CDR3 reads TGTGCCACCAGAAACGACAGGACAACTAATGAAAAACTGTTTTTT. It yields the protein CATRNDRTTNEKLFF.

This clonotype was seen a handful of times. This chain joins TRBV7-9 and TRBJ1-1; 9 bases agree with TRBD1. The CDR3 sequence is 17 residues long. Germline V gene sequence: CDR1 SEHNR, CDR2 FQNEAQ (reference sequence). V was clipped by 3 bases and J by 0 bases; unmatched bases: 8. The CDR3 reads CASSFPGQGILNTEAFF. The CDR3 DNA reads TGTGCCAGCAGCTTTCCGGGACAGGGCATCCTGAACACTGAAGCTTTCTTT.

This clonotype was counted between two and nine times. This rearrangement joins TRBV20-1 to TRBJ1-2, with D perhaps matching TRBD1 (6 bases). V was trimmed by 0 bases and J by 9 bases, leaving 20 bases between them. The CDR3 extends over 15 amino acids. Looked up from germline, CDR1 is DFQATT and CDR2 is SNEGSKA (reference sequence). The CDR3 spells CSARDPSLGGPSYTF. CDR3 nucleotides: TGCAGTGCTAGAGATCCTTCCCTCGGGGGGCCGAGCTACACCTTC.

V is TRBV7-9 and J is TRBJ2-1; D is undetermined. Germline lookup yields CDR1 SEHNR and CDR2 FQNEAQ (reference sequence). This CDR3 contains 13 residues. V shed 4 bases and J shed 3 bases, with 7 bases lying between them. Here the CDR3 reads CASSSGNYNEQFF. Written as DNA, the CDR3 is TGTGCCAGCAGCTCCGGAAACTACAATGAGCAGTTCTTC.